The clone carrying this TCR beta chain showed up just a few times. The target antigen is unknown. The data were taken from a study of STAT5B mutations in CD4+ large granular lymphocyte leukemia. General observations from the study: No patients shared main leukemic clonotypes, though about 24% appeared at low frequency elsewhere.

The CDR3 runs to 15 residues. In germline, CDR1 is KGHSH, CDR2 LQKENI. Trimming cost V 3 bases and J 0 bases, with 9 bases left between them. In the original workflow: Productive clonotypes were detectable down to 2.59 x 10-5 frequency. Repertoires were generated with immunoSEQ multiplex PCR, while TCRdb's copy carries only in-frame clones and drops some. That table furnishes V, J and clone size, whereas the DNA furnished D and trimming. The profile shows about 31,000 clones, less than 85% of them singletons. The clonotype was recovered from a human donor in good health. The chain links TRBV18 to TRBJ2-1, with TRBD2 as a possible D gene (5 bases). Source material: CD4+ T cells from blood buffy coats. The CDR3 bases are TGTGCCAGCTCACCGGAGGCTAGCTCCTACAATGAGCAGTTCTTC. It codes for CASSPEASSYNEQFF.